This is a list of T cell receptor beta chains from one sample in a study of blood T cell repertoires in COVID-19. The repertoire was sequenced with immunoSEQ multiplex PCR; TCRdb's copy has only in-frame clones and lacks some. The sample comprises about 150,000 clones, approximately 83% of which are singletons, and about 8% rests with the top ten. Sequenced sample: peripheral blood. Receptors were obtained from a woman aged 60-75 years with COVID-19, enrolled during active disease. CDR3s leave out the opening cysteine and the closing phenylalanine or tryptophan. Clone size is stated in some rows and not others, as once, few, many or a class when expanded.

size	V	J	CDR3
NA	TRBV7-3	TRBJ2-1	ASSPGVGGRNNEQF
NA	TRBV9	TRBJ1-1	ASSVALGTEAF
NA	TRBV5-4	TRBJ1-6	ASSLDASSYNSPLH
few	TRBV7-2	TRBJ1-2	ASSLVGSGYFYT
NA	TRBV6-5	TRBJ1-2	ASRTDGWDGYT
NA	TRBV30	TRBJ1-3	AWSQTGTDTIY
NA	TRBV19	TRBJ1-6	ASSPQGAKPSYNSPLH
few	TRBV19	TRBJ1-2	ASSIAWDRGLVYGYT
NA	TRBV19	TRBJ1-1	ASSISGGGMNTEAF
NA	TRBV5-6	TRBJ1-1	ASSPDRGVTDTEAF
once	TRBV12-3/TRBV12-4	TRBJ2-2	ASRGAGELF
NA	TRBV9	TRBJ1-4	ASSSATGVPPEKLF
NA	TRBV16	TRBJ1-5	ASSQSARGSNQPQH
NA	TRBV6-5	TRBJ2-3	ASSWLPGLASH
NA	TRBV7-9	TRBJ2-1	ASSLWQDNEQF
NA	TRBV5-1	TRBJ1-6	ASSPSQGSYNSPLH
NA	TRBV10-3	TRBJ1-1	AISESDKNTEAF
NA	TRBV25-1	TRBJ1-1	ASSRTPNTEAF
NA	TRBV9	TRBJ2-3	ASSVGRAIADTQY
NA	TRBV4-2	TRBJ1-1	ASNLGGRLNTEAF
NA	TRBV18	TRBJ1-2	ASSPRTEEYGYT
NA	TRBV24-1	TRBJ1-5	ATSDLTGQPQH
NA	TRBV9	TRBJ1-1	ASSGDRGSITEAF
NA	TRBV3-1/TRBV3-2	TRBJ2-3	ASRPGGADTQY
NA	TRBV29-1	TRBJ2-1	SVLMTAMITYNEQF
NA	TRBV2	TRBJ2-7	AVPGTSSYEQY
NA	TRBV28	TRBJ1-2	ASSGESGYGYT
NA	TRBV2	TRBJ2-3	ASSEGVRNTDTQY
NA	TRBV27	TRBJ2-2	ASSLYPGGNTGELF
NA	TRBV6-5	TRBJ1-2	ASREGPNYGYT
NA	TRBV5-1	TRBJ2-7	ASSFGSASYEQY
NA	TRBV7-9	TRBJ1-4	ASSLYTGSTNEKLF
once	TRBV5-4	TRBJ1-2	ASSATWTGGYT
NA	TRBV19	TRBJ1-1	ASSIPGGTEAF
NA	TRBV18	TRBJ2-1	ASSPRSGDQLYNEQF
NA	TRBV7-2	TRBJ1-5	ASSLAGEGYSNQPQH
once	TRBV5-4	TRBJ1-1	ASSLEHPYSEAF
NA	TRBV5-1	TRBJ2-3	ASRSTDTQY
NA	TRBV11-2	TRBJ2-3	ASSFAGADTQY
NA	TRBV4-1	TRBJ1-1	ASSQVAGGLTEAF
NA	TRBV7-3	TRBJ1-1	ASSKTANTEAF
NA	TRBV7-2	TRBJ2-2	ASSPRTGGPTGELF